This T cell receptor (beta chain) was identified during a study of blood T cell repertoires in COVID-19. Across the study: COVID-19 samples, acute and convalescent, were from the United States, Italy and Spain. The cDNA or gDNA used as material had been derived from T cells, B-cell-depleted T cells, or PBMCs.

This CDR3 comprises 16 residues. V gave up 1 base and J gave up 4 bases; unmatched junction bases: 6. The V gene's germline CDR1 is MGHRA and CDR2 YSYEKL. Methods used by the authors: Amplification of reference gene primers was used by the study to estimate nucleated cell counts. Clones were sequenced by immunoSEQ multiplex PCR, and TCRdb holds only the in-frame ones, with some missing. From that table come the V and J calls and clone size; the DNA was used to work out D and trimming. The data show roughly 200,000 clones, about nine tenths seen once. Source material: peripheral blood. This rearrangement joins TRBV4-1 to TRBJ2-3, with 9 positions matching TRBD1. This clonotype was sampled from a man aged 18 to 29 with active or convalescent COVID-19. CDR3 loop: CASSQGDRGISDTQYF. In nucleotides, the CDR3 is TGCGCCAGCAGCCAAGGAGACAGGGGGATCTCAGATACGCAGTATTTT.